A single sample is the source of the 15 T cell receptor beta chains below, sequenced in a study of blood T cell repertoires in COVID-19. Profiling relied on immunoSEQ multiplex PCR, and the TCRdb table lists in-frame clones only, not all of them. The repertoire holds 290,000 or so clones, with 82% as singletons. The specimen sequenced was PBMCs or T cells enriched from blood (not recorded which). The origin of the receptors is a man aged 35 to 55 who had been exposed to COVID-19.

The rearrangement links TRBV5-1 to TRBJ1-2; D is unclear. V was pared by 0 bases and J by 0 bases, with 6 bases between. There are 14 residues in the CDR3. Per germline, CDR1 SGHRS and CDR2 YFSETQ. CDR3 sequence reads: CASSLADTNYGYTF. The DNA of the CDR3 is TGCGCCAGCAGCTTGGCAGATACTAACTATGGCTACACCTTC.

This CDR3 reads CAWSSTLGADTQYF. Written as DNA, the CDR3 is TGTGCCTGGAGTTCAACCCTCGGGGCAGATACGCAGTATTTT. The J gene is TRBJ2-3, the V gene TRBV30, with a possible D match to TRBD2 (5 bases). Germline CDR1 and CDR2: GTSNPN and SVGIG (reference sequence). Trimming removed 2 bases at V and 4 bases at J, with 13 bases between. The CDR3 extends over 14 amino acids.

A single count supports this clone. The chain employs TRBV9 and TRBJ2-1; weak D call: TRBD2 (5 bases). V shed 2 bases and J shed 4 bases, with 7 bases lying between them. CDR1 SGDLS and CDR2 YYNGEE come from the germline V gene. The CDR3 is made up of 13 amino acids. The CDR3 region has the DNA TGTGCCAGCAGCGTGGGGAGATACAATGAGCAGTTCTTC. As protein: CASSVGRYNEQFF.

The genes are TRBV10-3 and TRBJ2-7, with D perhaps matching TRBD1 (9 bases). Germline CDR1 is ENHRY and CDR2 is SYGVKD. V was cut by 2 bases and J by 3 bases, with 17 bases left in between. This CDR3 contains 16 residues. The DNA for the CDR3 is TGTGCCATCAGTGAGAGTAGCGGGACAGGGAACTACGAGCAGTACTTC. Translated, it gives CAISESSGTGNYEQYF.

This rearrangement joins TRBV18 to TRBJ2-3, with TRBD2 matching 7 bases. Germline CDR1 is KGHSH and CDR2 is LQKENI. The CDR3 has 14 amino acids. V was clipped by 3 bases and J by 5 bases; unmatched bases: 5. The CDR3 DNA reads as TGTGCCAGCTCACCGCGGGAGTTCGGAGATACGCAGTATTTT. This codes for CASSPREFGDTQYF.

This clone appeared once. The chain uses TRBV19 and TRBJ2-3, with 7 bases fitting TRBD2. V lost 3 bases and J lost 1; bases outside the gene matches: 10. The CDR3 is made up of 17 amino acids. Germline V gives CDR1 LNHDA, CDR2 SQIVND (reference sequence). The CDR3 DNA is TGTGCCAGTAGTATCGGGGTTAGCGGGTCCGGCACAGATACGCAGTATTTT. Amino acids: CASSIGVSGSGTDTQYF.

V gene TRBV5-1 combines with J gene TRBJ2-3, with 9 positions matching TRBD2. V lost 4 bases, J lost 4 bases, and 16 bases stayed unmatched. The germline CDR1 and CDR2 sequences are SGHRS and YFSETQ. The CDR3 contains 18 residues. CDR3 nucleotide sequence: TGCGCCAGCAGCCTCACCTGGGGAGCGGGAGGTGGAGCAGATACGCAGTATTTT. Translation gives CASSLTWGAGGGADTQYF. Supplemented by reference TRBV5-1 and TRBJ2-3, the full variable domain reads KAGVTQTPRYLIKTRGQQVTLSCSPISGHRSVSWYQQTPGQGLQFLFEYFSETQRNKGNFPGRFSGRQFSNSRSEMNVSTLELGDSALYLCASSLTWGAGGGADTQYFGPGTRLTVL.

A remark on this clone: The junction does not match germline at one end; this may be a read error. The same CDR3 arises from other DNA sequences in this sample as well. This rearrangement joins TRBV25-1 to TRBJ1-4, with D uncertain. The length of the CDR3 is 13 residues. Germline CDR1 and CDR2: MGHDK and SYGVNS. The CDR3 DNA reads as TGTGCCAGCAGTGTGAGTGGTAATGAAAAATTGTTTTTT. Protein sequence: CASSVSGNEKLFF.

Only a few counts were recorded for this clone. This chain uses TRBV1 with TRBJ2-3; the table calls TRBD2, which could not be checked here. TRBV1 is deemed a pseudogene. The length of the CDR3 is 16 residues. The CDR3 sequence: CTSSPSREGLLDTQYF. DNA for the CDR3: TGCACCAGCAGCCCGAGCCGGGAGGGCCTTTTAGATACGCAGTATTTT.

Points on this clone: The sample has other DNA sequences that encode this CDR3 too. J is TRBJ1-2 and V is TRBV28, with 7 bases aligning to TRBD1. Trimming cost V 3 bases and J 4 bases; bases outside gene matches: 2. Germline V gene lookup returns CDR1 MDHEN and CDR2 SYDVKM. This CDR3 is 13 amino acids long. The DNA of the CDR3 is TGTGCCAGCAGTTTCCGGGACAGCTATGGCTACACCTTC. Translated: CASSFRDSYGYTF.

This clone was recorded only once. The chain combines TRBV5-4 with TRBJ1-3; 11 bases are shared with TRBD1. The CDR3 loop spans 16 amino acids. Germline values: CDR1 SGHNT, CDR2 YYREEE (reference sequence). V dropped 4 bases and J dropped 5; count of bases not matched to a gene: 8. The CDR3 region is CASSRSGTGGRNTIYF. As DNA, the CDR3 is TGTGCCAGCAGCCGTTCCGGGACAGGGGGGAGAAACACCATATATTTT.

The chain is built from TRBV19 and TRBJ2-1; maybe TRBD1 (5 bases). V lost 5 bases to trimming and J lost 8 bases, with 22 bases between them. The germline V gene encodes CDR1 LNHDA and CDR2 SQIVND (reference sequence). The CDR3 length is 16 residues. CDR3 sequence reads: CASSPRPPQGTYEQFF. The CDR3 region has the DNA TGTGCCAGTAGTCCACGCCCCCCGCAGGGAACGTATGAGCAGTTCTTC. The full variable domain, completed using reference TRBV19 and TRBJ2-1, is DGGITQSPKYLFRKEGQNVTLSCEQNLNHDAMYWYRQDPGQGLRLIYYSQIVNDFQKGDIAEGYSVSREKKESFPLTVTSAQKNPTAFYLCASSPRPPQGTYEQFFGPGTRLTVL.

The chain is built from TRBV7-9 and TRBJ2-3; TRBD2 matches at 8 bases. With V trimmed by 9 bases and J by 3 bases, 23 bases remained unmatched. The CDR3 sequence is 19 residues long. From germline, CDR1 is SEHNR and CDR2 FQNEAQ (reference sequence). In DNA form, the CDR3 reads TGTGCCAGTGGTAGGAGAGAGGGGCTAGCGGGTGCCCTGACAGATACGCAGTATTTT. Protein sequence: CASGRREGLAGALTDTQYF. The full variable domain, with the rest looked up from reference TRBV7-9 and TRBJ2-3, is DTGVSQNPRHKITKRGQNVTFRCDPISEHNRLYWYRQTLGQGPEFLTYFQNEAQLEKSRLLSDRFSAERPKGSFSTLEIQRTEQGDSAMYLCASGRREGLAGALTDTQYFGPGTRLTVL.

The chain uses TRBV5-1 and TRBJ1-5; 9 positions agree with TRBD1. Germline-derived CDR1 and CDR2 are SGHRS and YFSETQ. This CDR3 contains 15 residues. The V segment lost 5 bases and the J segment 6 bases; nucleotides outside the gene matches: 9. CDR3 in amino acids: CASRPGQGKSQPQHF. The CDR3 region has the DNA TGCGCCAGCAGACCCGGACAGGGGAAGAGTCAGCCCCAGCATTTT.

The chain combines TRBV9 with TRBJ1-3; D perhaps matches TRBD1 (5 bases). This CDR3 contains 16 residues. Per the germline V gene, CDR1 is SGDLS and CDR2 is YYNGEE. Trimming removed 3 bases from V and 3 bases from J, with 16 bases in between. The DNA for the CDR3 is TGTGCCAGCAGCGCCCGAGGGACTTTTAATGGAAACACCATATATTTT. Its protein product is CASSARGTFNGNTIYF. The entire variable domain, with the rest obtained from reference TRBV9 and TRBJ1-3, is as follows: DSGVTQTPKHLITATGQRVTLRCSPRSGDLSVYWYQQSLDQGLQFLIQYYNGEERAKGNILERFSAQQFPDLHSELNLSSLELGDSALYFCASSARGTFNGNTIYFGEGSWLTVV.